This TCR beta chain was recorded in a study of human T cells and chemical hapten exposure. Whole-study results and caveats: Versus controls, expanded TCRs had significantly more large CDR3 similarity clusters.

Remarks on this clonotype: Its antigen is unidentified.

CDR3 length equals 14 residues. V lost 0 bases, J lost 0 bases, and 6 bases lay in between. Per the germline V gene, CDR1 is MNHEY and CDR2 is SVGEGT. Each CDR3 protein gets one entry after TCRdb re-called the RACE reads with MiXCR. The sample yields 150,000 to 200,000 distinct CDR3 sequences, about 25% seen once. Time point defined: patch test 3, about 24 weeks after DPC sensitization. Treatment described: therapeutic diphenylcyclopropenone sensitization with weekly scalp DPC. At every patch-test visit, blood was drawn before the patch test was applied. Alopecia patients, 18 to 70 years old and DPC-suitable, served as donors. Total RNA came from unfractionated whole blood.

The TCR comes from a woman between 40 and 50 years old with alopecia areata. Some clones in this sample may be carry-over from other donors' samples. This chain links TRBV6-2 or TRBV6-3 with TRBJ2-7; D is unresolved. The source was whole blood, collected in connection with sensitization to the hapten diphenylcyclopropenone (DPC). Written as DNA, the CDR3 is TGTGCCAGCAGTTACTCGCAGGTCTCCTACGAGCAGTACTTC. Residues: CASSYSQVSYEQYF.